Below are 29 T cell receptor beta chains sequenced from a single sample in a study of cytomegalovirus exposure and HLA in healthy donors. Here immunoSEQ multiplex PCR was the method, and the copy in TCRdb shows in-frame clones only, minus some. The sample contains 130,000 to 150,000 clones, 80% to 90% of which appear only once. The sample was PBMCs. The receptors come from a woman aged 18-29 years in good health and CMV-seropositive.

The chain links TRBV6-6 to TRBJ1-2; the D is unclear. The V end was cut by 6 bases, the J end by 7 bases, with 21 bases between. The CDR3 length is 15 residues. Germline CDR1 MNHNY, CDR2 SVGAGI (reference sequence). CDR3 DNA: TGTGCCAGCAGGAATTTCGGGCGGGGAATGGGTGGCTACACCTTC. As protein: CASRNFGRGMGGYTF.

A note on this clone: Compared with germline, one end of the junction differs, possibly owing to a read error. The V and J genes are TRBV6-5 and TRBJ1-2, with TRBD1 as a possible D gene (6 bases). CDR3 length: 14 amino acids. CDR1 is MNHEY, CDR2 SVGAGI, per germline. The CDR3 DNA reads as TGTGCCAGCAGTTACGCGGGGGCTAACTCTGGCTACACCTTC. Translation gives CASSYAGANSGYTF.

The chain links TRBV10-1 to TRBJ2-7, with D maybe TRBD2 (7 bases). V shed 3 bases and J shed 0 bases, with 15 bases lying between them. Looked up from germline, CDR1 is WNHNN and CDR2 is SYGVQD (reference sequence). The CDR3 totals 16 residues. DNA of the CDR3: TGCGCCAGCAGTGACCGAGGACGGGGGGCCTCCTACGAGCAGTACTTC. It encodes CASSDRGRGASYEQYF.

Only a few counts were recorded for this clone. The chain links TRBV4-2 to TRBJ1-1; D not certain. V was shortened by 4 bases and J by 7 bases, with 10 bases between the two germline ends. The CDR3 spans 12 residues. The germline gives CDR1 LGHNA, CDR2 YNFKEQ. In DNA, the CDR3 is TGTGCCAGCAGCCTCGGGGTCGTTGAAGCTTTCTTT. The encoded protein is CASSLGVVEAFF.

The chain combines TRBV6-5 with TRBJ2-7; 8 bases match TRBD1. The V segment lost 5 bases and the J segment 2 bases; nucleotides outside the gene matches: 8. CDR3 length equals 15 residues. CDR1 and CDR2 from the germline V gene are MNHEY and SVGAGI. The CDR3 sequence: CASSQDRVIPYEQYF. The CDR3, as DNA: TGTGCCAGCAGTCAGGACAGGGTCATCCCCTACGAGCAGTACTTC.

The chain joins TRBV4-1 to TRBJ2-1; the D gene is possibly TRBD1 (5 bases). The V gene lost 0 bases and the J gene lost 6 bases, with 12 bases spanning the gap. This CDR3 region has 15 residues. Germline-derived CDR1 and CDR2 are MGHRA and YSYEKL. CDR3 in amino acids: CASSQDRGIINEQFF. The CDR3 DNA reads TGCGCCAGCAGCCAAGATAGGGGAATCATCAATGAGCAGTTCTTC.

The chain links TRBV18 to TRBJ1-1; 8 nucleotides align to TRBD1. The ends lost 5 bases at V and 0 bases at J; junction bases unmatched: 2. CDR3 length: 14 amino acids. Germline values: CDR1 KGHSH, CDR2 LQKENI. The CDR3 DNA reads as TGTGCCAGCTCATCGGGACAGGTGAACACTGAAGCTTTCTTT. Translated: CASSSGQVNTEAFF.

The rearrangement uses TRBV7-9 and TRBJ1-1, with 7 positions matching TRBD1. The germline V gene encodes CDR1 SEHNR and CDR2 FQNEAQ (reference sequence). CDR3 size: 16 residues. Trimming removed 1 base from V and 1 base from J; junction bases left unmatched: 6. CDR3: CASSLGQGVGNTEAFF. CDR3 DNA sequence: TGTGCCAGCAGCTTAGGACAGGGAGTTGGGAACACTGAAGCTTTCTTT.

The rearrangement joins TRBV10-3 to TRBJ2-3; 11 bases are shared with TRBD2. The V and J ends lost 2 bases and 2 bases, in that order; junction bases with no gene match: 6. CDR1 is ENHRY and CDR2 is SYGVKD in the germline V gene. The CDR3 has 17 residues. As DNA, the CDR3 is TGTGCCATCAGTGAGACTAGCGGGGGTTACCTCACAGATACGCAGTATTTT. Protein sequence: CAISETSGGYLTDTQYF.

The chain uses TRBV2 and TRBJ2-3; tentative D call: TRBD1 (5 bases). The CDR3 sequence is 15 residues long. Trimming shortened V by 2 bases and J by 5 bases, and 14 bases separated the two germline ends. CDR1 is SNHLY, CDR2 FYNNEI, per germline. The chain's CDR3 is CASSEMGHVGDTQYF. In nucleotides, the CDR3 is TGTGCCAGCAGTGAAATGGGGCACGTCGGAGATACGCAGTATTTT.

The chain combines TRBV6-9 with TRBJ1-5; TRBD1 aligns across 8 bases. J lost 6 bases, V lost 5 bases, and 12 bases had no gene match. The CDR3 spans 16 residues. CDR1 is MNHGY and CDR2 is SVAAGI in the germline V gene. This chain's CDR3 is CASSENRDRLSQPQHF. CDR3 nucleotides: TGTGCCAGCAGTGAGAACCGGGACAGGCTTTCTCAGCCCCAGCATTTT.

The V gene is TRBV19, the J gene TRBJ1-2; 9 nucleotides match TRBD1. The CDR3 has 16 amino acids. The germline gives CDR1 LNHDA, CDR2 SQIVND (reference sequence). After removal of 5 bases from V and 7 bases from J, the junction contained 14 bases not matched to a gene. Here the CDR3 reads CASSGLDRGSSSGYTF. DNA of the CDR3: TGTGCCAGTAGTGGCCTGGACAGGGGCTCCTCCTCTGGCTACACCTTC.

The V call is TRBV27, the J call TRBJ2-3, with D tentatively TRBD2 (6 bases). V was clipped by 6 bases and J by 4 bases, with 8 bases between them. This CDR3 has 12 residues. The germline CDR1 and CDR2 sequences are MNHEY and SMNVEV (reference sequence). CDR3 in amino acids: CASRGLADTQYF. Here the CDR3 DNA reads TGTGCCAGCAGGGGACTGGCAGATACGCAGTATTTT.

The V and J genes are TRBV28 and TRBJ2-5, with 10 positions matching TRBD1. The trim removed 4 bases at V and 14 bases at J, leaving 10 bases unmatched. The germline gives CDR1 MDHEN, CDR2 SYDVKM. CDR3 size: 13 residues. The CDR3 DNA sequence: TGTGCCAGCAGTTATGGCCCCGGGACAGGGGTCTACTTC. Translation gives CASSYGPGTGVYF.

The rearrangement uses TRBV30 and TRBJ1-1, with unresolved D. The V gene lost 7 bases and the J gene lost 3 bases, with 15 bases spanning the gap. Germline CDR1 and CDR2: GTSNPN and SVGIG (reference sequence). CDR3 length: 13 amino acids. The CDR3 region has the DNA TGTGCCTCAAAGGCCGAAACAGACACTGAAGCTTTCTTT. It yields the protein CASKAETDTEAFF.

The rearrangement uses TRBV28 and TRBJ2-1; 9 nucleotides match TRBD2. J gave up 8 bases and V 5 bases, and 10 bases lay outside the gene matches. The V gene's germline CDR1 is MDHEN and CDR2 SYDVKM. This CDR3 contains 15 residues. CDR3 loop: CASSLGLARTDEQFF. The CDR3 DNA follows: TGTGCCAGCAGTCTCGGACTAGCGAGGACGGATGAGCAGTTCTTC. Filled out from reference TRBV28 and TRBJ2-1, the complete variable domain reads DVKVTQSSRYLVKRTGEKVFLECVQDMDHENMFWYRQDPGLGLRLIYFSYDVKMKEKGDIPEGYSVSREKKERFSLILESASTNQTSMYLCASSLGLARTDEQFFGPGTRLTVL.

The chain couples TRBV5-1 to TRBJ2-7, with TRBD1 identical over 9 bases. V shed 9 bases, J shed 4 bases, and the junction held 8 bases outside the gene matches. The CDR3 is made up of 13 amino acids. Germline CDR1 SGHRS, CDR2 YFSETQ. The CDR3 region has the DNA TGCGCCACCAACCCGGGACAGGGTTACGAGCAGTACTTC. Encoded protein: CATNPGQGYEQYF.

This chain uses TRBV5-4 with TRBJ2-1; no clear D gene. Between the trimmed V and J ends, which lost 0 bases and 0 bases, there was a span of 13 bases. Germline values: CDR1 SGHNT, CDR2 YYREEE (reference sequence). This CDR3 contains 17 residues. The CDR3 DNA reads as TGTGCCAGCAGCTTGGCGACTGCACTAAGCTCCTACAATGAGCAGTTCTTC. This translates into CASSLATALSSYNEQFF.

This chain links TRBV5-6 with TRBJ2-7; D is unclear. The CDR3 sequence is 12 residues long. Germline V lookup: CDR1 SGHDT, CDR2 YYEEEE. V was cut by 3 bases and J by 2 bases, with 6 bases left in between. This CDR3 is CASSSLTYEQYF. CDR3 in DNA: TGTGCCAGCAGCTCACTAACCTACGAGCAGTACTTC. Supplemented by reference TRBV5-6 and TRBJ2-7, the full variable domain reads DAGVTQSPTHLIKTRGQQVTLRCSPKSGHDTVSWYQQALGQGPQFIFQYYEEEERQRGNFPDRFSGHQFPNYSSELNVNALLLGDSALYLCASSSLTYEQYFGPGTRLTVT.

V and J are TRBV4-1 and TRBJ1-6; D is possibly TRBD1 (5 bases). Germline V gene lookup returns CDR1 MGHRA and CDR2 YSYEKL. The V end was cut by 3 bases, the J end by 9 bases, with 18 bases between. CDR3 size: 16 residues. The CDR3 nucleotides are TGCGCCAGCAGCCAGGGCCCGACAGAGCTGGCTTCACCCCTCCACTTT. Amino acids: CASSQGPTELASPLHF.

This clone was recorded once. This sequence joins TRBV11-2 and TRBJ2-7, with D unresolved. The CDR3 loop spans 15 amino acids. Germline assignment: CDR1 SGHAT and CDR2 FQNNGV. The V end was cut by 1 base, the J end by 3 bases, with 13 bases between. CDR3 protein: CASSLVFGRGYEQYF. The CDR3 nucleotides read TGTGCCAGCAGCTTAGTGTTCGGCCGCGGCTACGAGCAGTACTTC.

The chain links TRBV19 to TRBJ2-1, with D maybe TRBD2 (5 bases). This CDR3 comprises 15 residues. Trimming left V 3 bases short and J 7 bases short, with 16 bases between. Germline V gene data show CDR1 as LNHDA and CDR2 as SQIVND (reference sequence). CDR3 sequence (DNA): TGTGCCAGTAGTATCGGGTTCGGGATGGGTAATGAGCAGTTCTTC. As protein: CASSIGFGMGNEQFF.

This chain links TRBV27 with TRBJ2-2; 12 bases map to TRBD1. CDR1 and CDR2 from the germline V gene are MNHEY and SMNVEV (reference sequence). The CDR3 is 17 residues long. V lost 6 bases and J lost 3; bases outside the gene matches: 8. CDR3: CASSRGRDRGHTGELFF. The DNA for the CDR3 is TGTGCCAGCAGCCGGGGTAGGGACAGGGGGCACACCGGGGAGCTGTTTTTT.

J is TRBJ2-3 and V is TRBV6-6; no reliable D call. The V and J ends lost 5 bases and 2 bases respectively, with 11 bases between them. The germline CDR1 and CDR2 sequences are MNHNY and SVGAGI (reference sequence). This CDR3 has 14 residues. CDR3 nucleotides: TGTGCCAGCAGTAAAGGAGTAGTCACAGATACGCAGTATTTT. This gives the protein CASSKGVVTDTQYF.

The V gene is TRBV13, the J gene TRBJ1-1; 9 positions match TRBD1. The germline V gene encodes CDR1 PRHDT and CDR2 FYEKMQ (reference sequence). V was clipped by 6 bases and J by 4 bases; unmatched bases: 9. The CDR3 contains 15 residues. The CDR3 DNA reads TGTGCCAGCAGGGAGGGGGACAGGGAGACCACTGAAGCTTTCTTT. The encoded protein is CASREGDRETTEAFF. Based on the CDR3 plus reference TRBV13 and TRBJ1-1, the full variable domain is AAGVIQSPRHLIKEKRETATLKCYPIPRHDTVYWYQQGPGQDPQFLISFYEKMQSDKGSIPDRFSAQQFSDYHSELNMSSLELGDSALYFCASREGDRETTEAFFGQGTRLTVV.

The genes are TRBV18 and TRBJ1-2; D call uncertain. The V gene's germline CDR1 is KGHSH and CDR2 LQKENI. V gave up 3 bases and J gave up 5 bases, with 16 bases separating them. This CDR3 is built from 15 residues. CDR3 DNA sequence: TGTGCCAGCTCACCCCGGGGAGACACGTTATATGGCTACACCTTC. Amino acid sequence: CASSPRGDTLYGYTF. Variable domain in full (rest from reference TRBV18 and TRBJ1-2): NAGVMQNPRHLVRRRGQEARLRCSPMKGHSHVYWYRQLPEEGLKFMVYLQKENIIDESGMPKERFSAEFPKEGPSILRIQQVVRGDSAAYFCASSPRGDTLYGYTFGSGTRLTVV.

The gene calls are TRBV21-1 and TRBJ2-2; the D segment call TRBD1 is taken from the table without a DNA check. TRBV21-1 is a known pseudogene. The CDR3 extends over 17 amino acids. CDR3 nucleotides: TGTGCCAGCAGCAAAGAAGGGGACAGGGGTGTCACCGGGGAGCTGTTTTTT. Protein: CASSKEGDRGVTGELFF.

This chain connects TRBV19 to TRBJ1-1, with D unclear. The CDR3 contains 14 residues. Germline CDR1 LNHDA, CDR2 SQIVND (reference sequence). The V end lost 3 bases, the J end lost 6 bases, and 14 bases lay between the germline ends. CDR3 region: CASSMGGLNAEAFF. For the CDR3, the DNA is TGTGCCAGTAGTATGGGAGGGTTAAACGCTGAAGCTTTCTTT.

CDR3 region: CASSYSGQFKGNEQFF. CDR3 coding DNA: TGTGCCAGCAGTTACTCCGGACAGTTTAAAGGCAATGAGCAGTTCTTC. The chain combines TRBV6-5 with TRBJ2-1, with a possible D match to TRBD1 (6 bases). The CDR3 has 16 amino acids. The ends were cut back, 0 bases at V and 6 bases at J, with 15 bases in the middle. Germline V gene data show CDR1 as MNHEY and CDR2 as SVGAGI.